A selection of T cell receptor beta chains follows, all from one sample in a study of T cell responses to AZD1222 COVID-19 vaccine. Repertoires were generated with immunoSEQ multiplex PCR, while TCRdb's copy carries only in-frame clones and drops some. Here the sample spans 80,000 or so clones, 70% to 90% being singletons. The sequencing used peripheral blood, collected 28 days after the second AZD1222 dose. Receptors were obtained from an adult who received the AZD1222 COVID-19 vaccine. CDR3s include the opening cysteine and the closing phenylalanine or tryptophan. The order of the fields is CDR3 length, J gene, V gene, D gene, clone size, CDR3 DNA, CDR3 protein. A D gene is named only where the DNA matches it firmly. Some rows have no size entry. The others give once, few or many, or a class for an expanded clone.

>13|TRBJ1-2|TRBV10-3|-|once
TGTGCCATCTGGGAGGGTAGTTCCTATGGCTACACCTTC
CAIWEGSSYGYTF
>13|TRBJ2-2|TRBV6-5|-|-
TGTGCCAGCAGCATCAAAATCACCGGGGAGCTGTTTTTT
CASSIKITGELFF
>15|TRBJ2-7|TRBV6-5|TRBD1|-
TGTGCCAGCAGTTATTTAGGACAGGGGGCCTACGAGCAGTACTTC
CASSYLGQGAYEQYF
>15|TRBJ2-3|TRBV7-9|-|-
TGTGCCAGCACCCTCCCGCGGGGAGCCACAGATACGCAGTATTTT
CASTLPRGATDTQYF
>14|TRBJ2-7|TRBV6-5|-|-
TGTGCCAGCAGTCGGACGGCGAACTCCTACGAGCAGTACTTC
CASSRTANSYEQYF
>12|TRBJ2-7|TRBV6-5|-|-
TGTGCCAGCAAACAGCCGCAGGGCGAGCAGTACTTC
CASKQPQGEQYF
>13|TRBJ2-7|TRBV11-1|-|-
TGTGCCAGCAGCCCCCAAATAGACTACGAGCAGTACTTC
CASSPQIDYEQYF
>12|TRBJ2-3|TRBV19|-|-
TGTGCCAGTAGTCCCAGCACAGATACGCAGTATTTT
CASSPSTDTQYF
>15|TRBJ2-2|TRBV18|-|-
TGTGCCAGCTCGCGGGCCCGCGCGAACACCGGGGAGCTGTTTTTT
CASSRARANTGELFF
>14|TRBJ1-4|TRBV7-2|-|-
TGTGCCAGCAGCCTACAGCTGTATAATGAAAAACTGTTTTTT
CASSLQLYNEKLFF
>15|TRBJ1-5|TRBV18|-|-
TGTGCCAGCTCACCAGGGGCAGGGGGCAATCAGCCCCAGCATTTT
CASSPGAGGNQPQHF
>13|TRBJ1-2|TRBV9|-|-
TGTGCCAGCAGCGTAGCTTTAGAGGGGCCCTTATCCTTC
CASSVALEGPLSF
>16|TRBJ2-7|TRBV7-6|-|-
TGTGCCAGCAGCTCCCACCCCCGGGGTCCCGTCGACGAGCAGTACTTC
CASSSHPRGPVDEQYF
>15|TRBJ2-7|TRBV27|-|-
TGTGCCAGCAGTTTGGGGGGGGGCTTGGTTTTGGAGCAGTACTTC
CASSLGGGLVLEQYF
>20|TRBJ2-3|TRBV9|TRBD2|-
TGTGCCAGCAGCGTAGACCCTGCTAGCGGGGGGTTATCGAGCACAGATACGCAGTATTTT
CASSVDPASGGLSSTDTQYF
>11|TRBJ1-1|TRBV12-3/TRBV12-4|-|-
TGTGCCAGCAGTGTGACAGGTGAAGCTTTCTTT
CASSVTGEAFF
>15|TRBJ1-2|TRBV28|TRBD1|once
TGTGCCAGCAGTTTTTCCGGACAGGGTGGCTATGGCTACACCTTC
CASSFSGQGGYGYTF
>15|TRBJ2-1|TRBV7-2|TRBD1|-
TGTGCCAGCAGCCAGACAGGGCATCGCGACAATGAGCAGTTCTTC
CASSQTGHRDNEQFF
>15|TRBJ2-1|TRBV29-1|TRBD2|-
TGCAGCGTTGAAGAGGCGGGGGGGCTGATCAATGAGCAGTTCTTC
CSVEEAGGLINEQFF
>15|TRBJ2-7|TRBV15|TRBD1|-
TGTGCCACCAGCAGAGATTTAGGACAGGGCTACGAGCAGTACTTC
CATSRDLGQGYEQYF
>14|TRBJ1-4|TRBV6-5|-|-
TGTGCCAGCTCATCGACAGGTACTAATGAAAAACTGTTTTTT
CASSSTGTNEKLFF
>15|TRBJ2-2|TRBV9|TRBD2|few
TGTGCCAGCACTCGGACTAGCGGGGGGATCGGGGAGCTGTTTTTT
CASTRTSGGIGELFF
>16|TRBJ2-1|TRBV27|TRBD2|once
TGTGCCAGCAGATCCCTCGGGGGGTGGTCGTACAATGAGCAGTTCTTC
CASRSLGGWSYNEQFF
>15|TRBJ1-2|TRBV5-6|-|once
TGTGCCAGCAGCTTGGGTTTATCCAGATCTTATGGCTACACCTTC
CASSLGLSRSYGYTF
>14|TRBJ1-1|TRBV9|-|-
TGTGCCAGCAGCGCGTGGGGGCGAGTTTCTGAAGCTTTCTTT
CASSAWGRVSEAFF
>14|TRBJ1-4|TRBV4-1|-|-
TGCGCCAGCAGCCACGGCCAGGGCGGTGAAAAACTGTTTTTT
CASSHGQGGEKLFF
>16|TRBJ1-2|TRBV5-5|-|-
TGTGCCAGCAGCCCCGCCACAGGAATAGCTAACTATGGCTACACCTTC
CASSPATGIANYGYTF
>12|TRBJ1-2|TRBV2|-|-
TGTGCCAGCAGGAAGAACTACTATGGCTACACCTTC
CASRKNYYGYTF
>14|TRBJ2-1|TRBV19|-|-
TGTGCCAGTACCTCCCCAGGTCTCGGGAATGAGCAGTTCTTC
CASTSPGLGNEQFF
>13|TRBJ1-5|TRBV28|-|-
TGTGCCAGCAAGGGGTACAGCAATCAGCCCCAGCATTTT
CASKGYSNQPQHF
>12|TRBJ2-2|TRBV12-3/TRBV12-4|-|once
TGTGCCAGCAGTTTGGACCCCGGGGAGCTGTTTTTT
CASSLDPGELFF
>14|TRBJ2-1|TRBV28|TRBD1|-
TGTGCCAGCAGTGCGGACAGGGGAAAGAATGAGCAGTTCTTC
CASSADRGKNEQFF
>13|TRBJ2-2|TRBV3-1/TRBV3-2|-|-
TGTGCCAGCAGCCAAACTGTCTCCGGGGAGCTGTTTTTT
CASSQTVSGELFF
>16|TRBJ1-1|TRBV7-6|-|-
TGTGCCAGCAGCTTAGAGCAGTCGTGGATGAACACTGAAGCTTTCTTT
CASSLEQSWMNTEAFF
>15|TRBJ1-5|TRBV7-9|-|-
TGTGCCAGCAGCTTAGCAGGCAGTTTGGATCAGCCCCAGCATTTT
CASSLAGSLDQPQHF
>14|TRBJ1-2|TRBV28|TRBD1|-
TGTGCCAGCAGACTCGACAGGGGAACTCGCGGCTACACCTTC
CASRLDRGTRGYTF
>17|TRBJ2-2|TRBV28|-|-
TGTGCCAGCAGTTCTTATCCTGGGGGTCGGAACGCCGGGGAGCTGTTTTTT
CASSSYPGGRNAGELFF
>12|TRBJ2-5|TRBV15|-|-
TGTGCCACCAGCAGAGATGGAGAGACCCAGTACTTC
CATSRDGETQYF
>15|TRBJ2-5|TRBV9|-|-
TGTGCCAGCAGCGTAGATGCGGCCCACGGGGAGACCCAGTACTTC
CASSVDAAHGETQYF
>14|TRBJ1-1|TRBV7-2|TRBD1|-
TGTGCCAGCAGCTTAAGACAGGGCGGCACTGAAGCTTTCTTT
CASSLRQGGTEAFF